This entry lists 24 T cell receptor beta chains sequenced from one sample in a study of T cell repertoires in cytomegalovirus infection. Their antigen targets remain unknown. From the reads, TCRdb called clonotypes with MiXCR, one entry per CDR3 protein. The sample shows about 830,000 distinct CDR3 sequences, around a third of them seen only once. Sequences were derived from cultured CD8+ T cells from PBMCs, sampled from culture after CMV antigen stimulation. The origin of the receptors is a human donor in good health (CMV status not recorded). Some clones in this sample may be carry-over from other donors' samples.

This clonotype was counted at least ten times. The chain uses TRBV7-6 and TRBJ2-7, with D unresolved. Deletions cut 1 base from V and 0 bases from J, with 13 bases between. Germline CDR1 SGHVS, CDR2 FNYEAQ. The CDR3 runs 16 residues. The CDR3 sequence: CASSLEVSGASYEQYF. CDR3 DNA sequence: TGTGCCAGCAGCTTAGAAGTGTCTGGAGCCTCCTACGAGCAGTACTTC. Full variable domain (remainder filled in from reference TRBV7-6 and TRBJ2-7): GAGVSQSPRYKVTKRGQDVALRCDPISGHVSLYWYRQALGQGPEFLTYFNYEAQQDKSGLPNDRFSAERPEGSISTLTIQRTEQRDSAMYRCASSLEVSGASYEQYFGPGTRLTVT.

This clonotype occurred a few times. The genes are TRBV20-1 and TRBJ1-4; D uncertain. Per germline, CDR1 DFQATT and CDR2 SNEGSKA (reference sequence). Trimming stripped 4 bases from V and 6 bases from J, with 12 bases between. CDR3 length: 13 residues. The CDR3 here is CSANPGGHEKLFF. The CDR3, as DNA: TGCAGTGCTAATCCAGGCGGTCATGAAAAACTGTTTTTT.

This clonotype was counted between two and nine times. The chain links TRBV7-8 to TRBJ1-6; no firm D call. The CDR3 is 16 amino acids. Germline CDR1 is SGHVS and CDR2 is FQNEAQ. Trimming shortened V by 0 bases and J by 7 bases, and 13 bases separated the two germline ends. The CDR3 sequence is CASSLALTERNSPLHF. The DNA of the CDR3 is TGTGCCAGCAGCTTAGCGTTAACAGAACGGAATTCACCCCTCCACTTT.

This sequence joins TRBV6-1 and TRBJ1-2, with a weak D call TRBD1 (6 bases). In germline, CDR1 is MNHNS, CDR2 SASEGT. This CDR3 contains 15 residues. The germline V and J ends were trimmed by 4 bases and 6 bases, with 18 bases remaining between them. The CDR3 region is CASSGWTVPPDGYTF. The CDR3 DNA reads as TGTGCCAGCAGTGGGTGGACAGTACCCCCAGATGGCTACACCTTC.

This clonotype occurred a few times. The chain is built from TRBV6-2 or TRBV6-3 and TRBJ1-4; unclear D gene. The CDR3 contains 13 residues. From germline, CDR1 is MNHEY and CDR2 SVGEGT. Trimming removed 2 bases from V and 6 bases from J, with 7 bases in between. The CDR3 coding sequence is TGTGCCAGCAGTTACCGGATAGATGAAAAACTGTTTTTT. This codes for CASSYRIDEKLFF.

This rearrangement joins TRBV7-6 to TRBJ2-5; 12 bases agree with TRBD1. There are 17 residues in the CDR3. CDR1 is SGHVS and CDR2 is FNYEAQ in the germline V gene. J was trimmed by 5 bases and V by 4 bases; bases with no gene match: 11. The CDR3 loop reads CASSSPPGQGALETQYF. The CDR3 bases are TGTGCCAGCAGCTCGCCGCCGGGACAGGGGGCTTTGGAGACCCAGTACTTC.

This clonotype was counted a few times. The chain couples TRBV4-2 to TRBJ1-5, with 7 bases fitting TRBD1. CDR1 LGHNA and CDR2 YNFKEQ come from the germline V gene. The CDR3 extends over 15 amino acids. The V segment lost 3 bases and the J segment 5 bases; nucleotides outside the gene matches: 7. CDR3 DNA sequence: TGTGCCAGCAGCCAGATAGACAGGGAGGATCAGCCCCAGCATTTT. Translating gives CASSQIDREDQPQHF.

The chain recombines TRBV19 with TRBJ2-1; the match to TRBD2 covers 9 bases. Germline lookup yields CDR1 LNHDA and CDR2 SQIVND (reference sequence). This CDR3 has 13 residues. Trimming took 10 bases from V and 4 from J; bases not matched to a gene: 5. The CDR3 sequence is CATNSGGYNEQFF. The CDR3 DNA reads as TGTGCCACCAATAGCGGGGGATACAATGAGCAGTTCTTC. Together with reference TRBV19 and TRBJ2-1, the CDR3 gives the full variable domain: DGGITQSPKYLFRKEGQNVTLSCEQNLNHDAMYWYRQDPGQGLRLIYYSQIVNDFQKGDIAEGYSVSREKKESFPLTVTSAQKNPTAFYLCATNSGGYNEQFFGPGTRLTVL.

The genes are TRBV6-5 and TRBJ2-2; TRBD2 agrees at 15 bases. This CDR3 contains 17 residues. V lost 6 bases and J lost 4; bases outside the gene matches: 6. CDR1 and CDR2 from the germline V gene are MNHEY and SVGAGI. The CDR3 DNA sequence: TGTGCCAGCAGCTGGACTAGCGGGGGGGCGAGCACCGGGGAGCTGTTTTTT. Residues: CASSWTSGGASTGELFF.

The chain couples TRBV25-1 to TRBJ1-1, with D hard to call. In germline, CDR1 is MGHDK, CDR2 SYGVNS. V was cut by 8 bases and J by 1 base, with 11 bases left in between. The CDR3 is made up of 13 amino acids. The CDR3 sequence: CASAPGWNTEAFF. For the CDR3, the DNA is TGTGCCAGCGCCCCGGGGTGGAACACTGAAGCTTTCTTT.

The CDR3 nucleotides are TGCGCCAGCAGTGACGAGGGCGATTTGAACACTGAAGCTTTCTTT. Its protein product is CASSDEGDLNTEAFF. The rearrangement links TRBV10-1 to TRBJ1-1; no reliable D call. Germline values: CDR1 WNHNN, CDR2 SYGVQD (reference sequence). This CDR3 comprises 15 residues. Trimming cost V 3 bases and J 0 bases, with 11 bases left between them.

This clonotype was observed a handful of times. The CDR3 region is CASSQVGQGYNEQFF. Written as DNA, the CDR3 is TGTGCCAGCAGCCAAGTGGGACAGGGGTACAATGAGCAGTTCTTC. The chain combines TRBV3-1 with TRBJ2-1; 10 bases are shared with TRBD1. The CDR3 is made up of 15 amino acids. V dropped 1 base and J dropped 4; count of bases not matched to a gene: 1. Germline assignment: CDR1 LGHDT and CDR2 YNNKEL (reference sequence).

This clonotype was seen a few times. CDR3 sequence: CASSRTSGGLFGTGELFF. CDR3 coding DNA: TGTGCCAGCAGCCGGACTAGCGGGGGGCTTTTTGGCACCGGGGAGCTGTTTTTT. The chain joins TRBV6-6 to TRBJ2-2; TRBD2 matches at 14 bases. This CDR3 has 18 residues. Germline lookup yields CDR1 MNHNY and CDR2 SVGAGI (reference sequence). Losses at the gene ends were 6 bases for V and 4 bases for J; bases not matched to a gene: 10.

This clonotype was seen a handful of times. The chain combines TRBV19 with TRBJ1-2; D may be TRBD1 (6 bases). Trimming stripped 9 bases from V and 5 bases from J, with 13 bases between. Germline CDR1 reads LNHDA; CDR2 reads SQIVND (reference sequence). The CDR3 spans 12 residues. The CDR3 bases are TGTGCCAGCGAAGGACAGTCTTATGGCTACACCTTC. This codes for CASEGQSYGYTF.

This clonotype was seen repeatedly, ten times or more. The CDR3 DNA is TGTGCCAGCAGCCGCGGGACAGGGGGTCGTTCCGGGGAGCTGTTTTTT. It specifies CASSRGTGGRSGELFF. The chain recombines TRBV7-2 with TRBJ2-2; 11 bases are shared with TRBD1. The CDR3 length is 16 residues. After removal of 5 bases from V and 6 bases from J, the junction contained 8 bases not matched to a gene. Germline values: CDR1 SGHTA, CDR2 FQGNSA. Full variable domain (missing parts from reference TRBV7-2 and TRBJ2-2): GAGVSQSPSNKVTEKGKDVELRCDPISGHTALYWYRQSLGQGLEFLIYFQGNSAPDKSGLPSDRFSAERTGGSVSTLTIQRTQQEDSAVYLCASSRGTGGRSGELFFGEGSRLTVL.

This clonotype was observed a handful of times. This chain uses TRBV20-1 with TRBJ1-6; 7 bases agree with TRBD1. Germline CDR1 is DFQATT and CDR2 is SNEGSKA (reference sequence). This CDR3 has 16 residues. With V trimmed by 6 bases and J by 0 bases, 8 bases remained unmatched. CDR3 in amino acids: CSARRTGSSYNSPLHF. CDR3 coding DNA: TGCAGTGCACGACGGACAGGCAGCTCCTATAATTCACCCCTCCACTTT.

V gene TRBV5-6 combines with J gene TRBJ2-1; TRBD1 or TRBD2 may be the D gene (5 bases each). CDR3 length equals 13 residues. CDR1 SGHDT and CDR2 YYEEEE come from the germline V gene. Deletions cut 3 bases from V and 6 bases from J, with 10 bases between. The CDR3 sequence is CASSSGTLNEQFF. DNA for the CDR3: TGTGCCAGCAGCTCCGGGACGCTCAATGAGCAGTTCTTC.

This chain links TRBV7-9 with TRBJ2-5; the D gene is possibly TRBD2 (6 bases). The CDR3 is made up of 13 amino acids. Germline CDR1 and CDR2: SEHNR and FQNEAQ (reference sequence). The V end lost 7 bases, the J end lost 4 bases, and 13 bases lay between the germline ends. The CDR3 reads CASTSGGVETQYF. As DNA, the CDR3 is TGTGCCAGCACCTCCGGCGGGGTAGAGACCCAGTACTTC.

The CDR3 protein is CASSQGSLNSPLHF. CDR3 nucleotides: TGCGCCAGCAGCCAAGGGTCCCTAAATTCACCCCTCCACTTT. This chain joins TRBV4-1 and TRBJ1-6, with unresolved D. The V end lost 1 base, the J end lost 7 bases, and 8 bases lay between the germline ends. The CDR3 contains 14 residues. The V gene's germline CDR1 is MGHRA and CDR2 YSYEKL.

This clonotype was seen only a few times. This sequence joins TRBV27 and TRBJ2-3; D assignment may be TRBD1 or TRBD2 (7 bases each). This CDR3 is built from 16 residues. V lost 5 bases to trimming and J lost 4 bases, with 19 bases between them. Germline V gene lookup returns CDR1 MNHEY and CDR2 SMNVEV (reference sequence). This CDR3 is CASSLSGGAIPDTQYF. CDR3 in DNA: TGTGCCAGCAGTCTCTCAGGGGGGGCTATTCCAGATACGCAGTATTTT.

This clonotype was found a few times. The chain employs TRBV12-3 or TRBV12-4 and TRBJ1-4, with TRBD1 matching over 7 bases. Trimming cost V 6 bases and J 1 base; bases outside gene matches: 5. CDR3 length: 15 amino acids. The CDR3 region is CASRPGTVTNEKLFF. DNA for the CDR3: TGTGCCAGCAGACCTGGGACAGTAACTAATGAAAAACTGTTTTTT.

This clonotype was observed a handful of times. The chain has TRBV3-1 and TRBJ1-1; 7 bases fit TRBD1. Germline V gene sequence: CDR1 LGHDT, CDR2 YNNKEL (reference sequence). The CDR3 is 14 residues long. J was trimmed by 6 bases and V by 4 bases; bases with no gene match: 8. The CDR3 here is CASSPAVTGAEAFF. CDR3 sequence (DNA): TGTGCCAGCAGCCCGGCCGTTACAGGGGCTGAAGCTTTCTTT.

This clonotype was observed a few times. The V call is TRBV29-1, the J call TRBJ2-5, with 8 bases lining up with TRBD1. V lost 7 bases to trimming and J lost 4 bases; unmatched junction nucleotides: 11. CDR3 size: 14 residues. The germline gives CDR1 SQVTM, CDR2 ANQGSEA. This CDR3 is CSAGQGNKGETQYF. The DNA for the CDR3 is TGCAGCGCCGGACAGGGCAACAAGGGAGAGACCCAGTACTTC.

This sequence joins TRBV6-5 and TRBJ2-7; the D gene is possibly TRBD1 (5 bases). Looked up from germline, CDR1 is MNHEY and CDR2 is SVGAGI. The CDR3 covers 15 residues. Trimming pared 6 bases from V and 2 bases from J, leaving 17 bases between. CDR3 sequence reads: CASSVLTVYPYEQYF. In DNA form, the CDR3 reads TGTGCCAGCAGCGTCCTGACAGTTTATCCCTACGAGCAGTACTTC.